Below, one TCR beta chain is given with its context. The data derive from a study of blood T cell repertoires in COVID-19. The CDR3 runs to 14 residues. The germline CDR1 and CDR2 sequences are MNHEY and SMNVEV (reference sequence). The V end was cut by 8 bases, the J end by 7 bases, with 20 bases between. Original methodology: Amplification with reference gene primers provided the estimates of nucleated cell counts. Clones were sequenced by immunoSEQ multiplex PCR, and TCRdb holds only the in-frame ones, with some missing. The D gene and trimming were derived from the DNA, and the V and J assignments and clone size from that table. The sample shows about 210,000 clones, more than 85% of them seen only once.

This clonotype originated in a man between 35 and 55 years old with acute or convalescent COVID-19. The rearrangement uses TRBV27 and TRBJ1-2; TRBD1 might be the D (6 bases). The sample taken for sequencing was peripheral blood. The chain's CDR3 is CASSAQGIRRGYTF. The CDR3 nucleotides read TGTGCCAGCTCCGCCCAGGGGATCCGTCGTGGCTACACCTTC.